What follows are 27 T cell receptor beta chains derived from one specimen sequenced in a study of shared clonotypes between healthy human individuals. Some clones are missing from TCRdb's copy, which holds only in-frame ones; the method was immunoSEQ multiplex PCR. The repertoire holds 1,400,000 or so clones, with 98% as singletons. Sequenced: naive CD4+ T cells sorted from blood. The subset is: CD45RA+ positively selected. Source of these receptors: a man aged 30 to 45 in good health.

The chain couples TRBV7-2 to TRBJ1-1; tentative D call: TRBD1 (5 bases). The CDR3 covers 14 residues. V lost 3 bases and J 5 bases, leaving 13 bases between the germline ends. From germline, CDR1 is SGHTA and CDR2 FQGNSA. CDR3 bases: TGTGCCAGCAGCTTGGCAGGGATAGGGACTGAAGCTTTCTTT. Its translation is CASSLAGIGTEAFF.

About this clone itself: Other DNA sequences within the sample encode an identical CDR3. CDR3 sequence: CASSTQNQPQHF. For the CDR3, the DNA is TGTGCCAGTAGTACTCAGAATCAGCCCCAGCATTTT. The V gene is TRBV19, the J gene TRBJ1-5, with D unclear. The CDR3 spans 12 residues. V lost 4 bases, J lost 4 bases, and 5 bases lay in between. Germline V CDR1 and CDR2: LNHDA, SQIVND (reference sequence).

The rearrangement uses TRBV18 and TRBJ1-4; D is unclear. The germline V gene encodes CDR1 KGHSH and CDR2 LQKENI. There are 15 residues in the CDR3. V was cut by 1 base and J by 4 bases, with 10 bases left in between. CDR3 coding DNA: TGTGCCAGCTCACCACAGGGCCCTAGTAATGAAAAACTGTTTTTT. This codes for CASSPQGPSNEKLFF.

This chain connects TRBV23-1 to TRBJ2-5; D possibly corresponds to TRBD2 (5 bases). TRBV23-1 is recorded as an ORF, its role being uncertain. Trimming took off 0 bases at V and 1 base at J, with 9 bases between the two ends. The CDR3 consists of 15 residues. DNA for the CDR3: TGCGCCAGCAGTCAATCGGGCCGGGGCCAAGAGACCCAGTACTTC. Encoded protein: CASSQSGRGQETQYF.

This chain links TRBV21-1 with TRBJ2-5; the DNA was not compared with TRBD1, the D call given in the table. TRBV21-1 is a recognized pseudogene. This CDR3 has 19 residues. CDR3 sequence reads: CASSKVVPKDRDEQETQYF. CDR3 sequence (DNA): TGTGCCAGCAGCAAAGTAGTCCCTAAGGACAGGGATGAGCAAGAGACCCAGTACTTC.

The V and J genes are TRBV7-9 and TRBJ2-1; D not resolved. Germline V CDR1 and CDR2: SEHNR, FQNEAQ (reference sequence). CDR3 size: 11 residues. Trimming removed 5 bases at V and 9 bases at J, with 8 bases between. Written as DNA, the CDR3 is TGTGCCAGCAGCGACGGCTTTGAGCAGTTCTTC. It encodes CASSDGFEQFF.

The chain recombines TRBV6-1 with TRBJ2-1; the match to TRBD2 covers 11 bases. The CDR3 loop spans 18 amino acids. V dropped 3 bases and J dropped 8; count of bases not matched to a gene: 15. Looked up from germline, CDR1 is MNHNS and CDR2 is SASEGT. CDR3 DNA: TGTGCCAGCAGTGAGGGCACGGTAGCGGGAGGGCTTTGGGATGAGCAGTTCTTC. Protein: CASSEGTVAGGLWDEQFF.

This chain uses TRBV5-4 with TRBJ1-1; D gene unclear. This CDR3 comprises 15 residues. V shed 1 base and J shed 0 bases, with 10 bases lying between them. Germline loops: CDR1 SGHNT, CDR2 YYREEE (reference sequence). Here the CDR3 reads CASSLMATLNTEAFF. CDR3 in DNA: TGTGCCAGCAGCTTGATGGCAACTTTGAACACTGAAGCTTTCTTT.

The V gene is TRBV7-2, the J gene TRBJ2-2; no definite D call. There are 13 residues in the CDR3. The ends were cut back, 1 base at V and 9 bases at J, with 9 bases in the middle. Germline V CDR1 and CDR2: SGHTA, FQGNSA. CDR3 amino acids: CASSLGVDRELFF. DNA for the CDR3: TGTGCCAGCAGCTTAGGGGTGGACCGGGAGCTGTTTTTT. The whole variable domain, remainder taken from reference TRBV7-2 and TRBJ2-2, is GAGVSQSPSNKVTEKGKDVELRCDPISGHTALYWYRQSLGQGLEFLIYFQGNSAPDKSGLPSDRFSAERTGGSVSTLTIQRTQQEDSAVYLCASSLGVDRELFFGEGSRLTVL.

This rearrangement joins TRBV7-6 to TRBJ2-2; D is uncertain. The CDR3 is made up of 15 amino acids. V lost 8 bases, J lost 2 bases, and 15 bases lay in between. CDR1 is SGHVS, CDR2 FNYEAQ, per germline. CDR3 in DNA: TGTGCCAGCTCGCGGACCGAGCTTAACACCGGGGAGCTGTTTTTT. This translates into CASSRTELNTGELFF. Full variable domain (remainder filled in from reference TRBV7-6 and TRBJ2-2): GAGVSQSPRYKVTKRGQDVALRCDPISGHVSLYWYRQALGQGPEFLTYFNYEAQQDKSGLPNDRFSAERPEGSISTLTIQRTEQRDSAMYRCASSRTELNTGELFFGEGSRLTVL.

As regards this clone: Additional DNA sequences in this sample encode the identical CDR3. The chain has TRBV11-2 and TRBJ2-1, with D tentatively TRBD2 (6 bases). V was shortened by 1 base and J by 3 bases, with 7 bases between the two germline ends. From germline, CDR1 is SGHAT and CDR2 FQNNGV. There are 14 residues in the CDR3. CDR3 sequence: CASSLVSGYNEQFF. CDR3 in DNA: TGTGCCAGCAGCTTAGTTAGCGGCTACAATGAGCAGTTCTTC.

The CDR3 sequence is CASRLSSGNSYEQYF. CDR3 DNA sequence: TGTGCCAGCAGGCTATCTAGCGGGAATTCCTACGAGCAGTACTTC. The chain is built from TRBV6-5 and TRBJ2-7; TRBD2 matches at 9 bases. This CDR3 comprises 15 residues. CDR1 and CDR2 (germline): MNHEY, SVGAGI. V lost 6 bases, J lost 1 base, and 7 bases stayed unmatched.

The chain links TRBV28 to TRBJ1-2; the match to TRBD1 covers 8 bases. The CDR3 totals 14 residues. Trimming took 5 bases from V and 4 from J; bases not matched to a gene: 6. Germline-derived CDR1 and CDR2 are MDHEN and SYDVKM. CDR3 in amino acids: CASSVTGGGYGYTF. DNA of the CDR3: TGTGCCAGCAGTGTTACAGGGGGAGGCTATGGCTACACCTTC.

J is TRBJ2-3 and V is TRBV7-2; 11 bases align to TRBD2. Germline CDR1 and CDR2: SGHTA and FQGNSA. Unmatched junction bases numbered 6, after V lost 4 bases and J lost 6 bases. The CDR3 consists of 15 residues. The CDR3 sequence: CASSSTSGIWDTQYF. The CDR3 bases are TGTGCCAGCAGCTCGACTAGCGGGATCTGGGATACGCAGTATTTT. The entire variable domain, with the rest obtained from reference TRBV7-2 and TRBJ2-3, is as follows: GAGVSQSPSNKVTEKGKDVELRCDPISGHTALYWYRQSLGQGLEFLIYFQGNSAPDKSGLPSDRFSAERTGGSVSTLTIQRTQQEDSAVYLCASSSTSGIWDTQYFGPGTRLTVL.

The rearrangement uses TRBV5-1 and TRBJ2-7; maybe TRBD2 (5 bases). In germline, CDR1 is SGHRS, CDR2 YFSETQ. The CDR3 is made up of 15 amino acids. Trimming pared 0 bases from V and 5 bases from J, leaving 15 bases between. CDR3 in DNA: TGCGCCAGCAGCTTGGCCCCGCAGGCGGGCGACGAGCAGTACTTC. This encodes CASSLAPQAGDEQYF. Drawing the rest from reference TRBV5-1 and TRBJ2-7, the complete variable domain is KAGVTQTPRYLIKTRGQQVTLSCSPISGHRSVSWYQQTPGQGLQFLFEYFSETQRNKGNFPGRFSGRQFSNSRSEMNVSTLELGDSALYLCASSLAPQAGDEQYFGPGTRLTVT.

The chain employs TRBV4-2 and TRBJ2-1; TRBD2 might be the D (6 bases). The V end lost 0 bases, the J end lost 1 base, and 10 bases lay between the germline ends. Per the germline V gene, CDR1 is LGHNA and CDR2 is YNFKEQ. The CDR3 extends over 16 amino acids. The CDR3 DNA is TGTGCCAGCAGCCAAGACCGGGAGTTGTCCTACAATGAGCAGTTCTTC. Residues: CASSQDRELSYNEQFF.

The chain uses TRBV6-5 and TRBJ2-3, with a possible D match to TRBD1 (6 bases). The CDR3 extends over 14 amino acids. V gave up 6 bases and J gave up 6 bases, with 16 bases separating them. CDR1 and CDR2 from the germline V gene are MNHEY and SVGAGI. The CDR3 nucleotides read TGTGCCAGCAGCCGAAGGACAGCCTGGGATACGCAGTATTTT. It yields the protein CASSRRTAWDTQYF.

The J gene is TRBJ2-1, the V gene TRBV18, with 9 bases lining up with TRBD2. The CDR3 has 17 residues. V shed 4 bases, J shed 5 bases, and the junction held 12 bases outside the gene matches. Germline lookup yields CDR1 KGHSH and CDR2 LQKENI. For the CDR3, the DNA is TGTGCCAGCTCACGTGTTATAGCGGGAGTCGGTGACAATGAGCAGTTCTTC. It codes for CASSRVIAGVGDNEQFF.

The chain couples TRBV5-1 to TRBJ2-5; 13 bases fit TRBD2. CDR1 is SGHRS, CDR2 YFSETQ, per germline. This CDR3 has 17 amino acids. With V trimmed by 3 bases and J by 4 bases, 9 bases remained unmatched. The CDR3 sequence is CASSSGLAGEVGETQYF. The CDR3, as DNA: TGCGCCAGCAGCTCTGGACTAGCGGGAGAAGTTGGAGAGACCCAGTACTTC.

As for this clone: Other DNA sequences in this specimen translate into the identical CDR3. The chain employs TRBV15 and TRBJ1-2, with 7 bases identical to TRBD1. V was clipped by 5 bases and J by 3 bases; unmatched bases: 6. Germline CDR1 reads LNHNV; CDR2 reads YYDKDF (reference sequence). CDR3 length: 14 residues. DNA for the CDR3: TGTGCCACCAGCCGAGGGGGGACAGACTATGGCTACACCTTC. As protein: CATSRGGTDYGYTF.

The chain combines TRBV11-2 with TRBJ2-1; D is uncertain. Germline CDR1 SGHAT, CDR2 FQNNGV. V lost 2 bases to trimming and J lost 9 bases, with 8 bases between them. This CDR3 region has 12 residues. The CDR3 coding sequence is TGTGCCAGCAGCTTATTTAGCAGTGAGCAGTTCTTC. It codes for CASSLFSSEQFF.

The V and J genes are TRBV28 and TRBJ2-2; possible D gene TRBD2, 6 bases. Trimming took 6 bases from V and 2 from J, leaving 16 bases between them. The CDR3 has 16 amino acids. CDR1 is MDHEN and CDR2 is SYDVKM in the germline V gene. The CDR3 DNA follows: TGTGCCAGCAGGGCGCGGGGTAGGGCAAACACCGGGGAGCTGTTTTTT. Protein product: CASRARGRANTGELFF. Using reference TRBV28 and TRBJ2-2 for the parts outside the CDR3, the full variable domain is DVKVTQSSRYLVKRTGEKVFLECVQDMDHENMFWYRQDPGLGLRLIYFSYDVKMKEKGDIPEGYSVSREKKERFSLILESASTNQTSMYLCASRARGRANTGELFFGEGSRLTVL.

This clone appeared a single time. This chain uses TRBV29-1 with TRBJ2-1; 8 bases map to TRBD1. CDR1 is SQVTM, CDR2 ANQGSEA, per germline. Trimming took 3 bases from V and 4 from J; bases not matched to a gene: 5. This CDR3 is 14 amino acids long. DNA for the CDR3: TGCAGCGTTGAGCGTCAGGGGGCTTACAATGAGCAGTTCTTC. Residues: CSVERQGAYNEQFF.

Only one count was recorded for this clone. The chain is built from TRBV7-2 and TRBJ2-3, with 11 bases that match TRBD2. This CDR3 has 17 residues. Germline V gives CDR1 SGHTA, CDR2 FQGNSA. V dropped 1 base and J dropped 2; count of bases not matched to a gene: 5. CDR3 sequence: CASSLELAGVNTDTQYF. The CDR3 nucleotides are TGTGCCAGCAGCTTAGAACTAGCGGGAGTGAACACAGATACGCAGTATTTT.

This clone showed up just once. The chain recombines TRBV5-4 with TRBJ2-7; 7 bases match TRBD2. This CDR3 spans 15 amino acids. After removal of 4 bases from V and 3 bases from J, the junction contained 10 bases not matched to a gene. Germline CDR1 SGHNT, CDR2 YYREEE (reference sequence). The CDR3 DNA sequence: TGTGCCAGCAGCCTGTCTAGCGGAACAAACTACGAGCAGTACTTC. The encoded protein is CASSLSSGTNYEQYF.

The chain has TRBV19 and TRBJ1-1; 8 bases fit TRBD1. CDR3 length: 15 residues. Germline CDR1 reads LNHDA; CDR2 reads SQIVND (reference sequence). V lost 7 bases, J lost 0 bases, and 7 bases stayed unmatched. The CDR3 sequence: CASNRDRRMNTEAFF. DNA of the CDR3: TGTGCCAGTAACCGGGACAGGCGAATGAACACTGAAGCTTTCTTT.

The chain recombines TRBV5-4 with TRBJ2-3; 11 nucleotides align to TRBD2. With 1 base clipped from V and 3 bases from J, the junction kept 13 bases outside the gene matches. CDR1 SGHNT and CDR2 YYREEE come from the germline V gene (reference sequence). The CDR3 spans 19 residues. The CDR3 sequence: CASSLTDSGRAKGTDTQYF. The CDR3 nucleotides are TGTGCCAGCAGCTTGACAGATAGCGGGAGGGCCAAGGGGACAGATACGCAGTATTTT.